This T cell receptor (beta chain) appears in the sequencing data of a study of neurological immune-mediated disorders. This clonotype was detected ten times or more. MiXCR, run by TCRdb on the 5' RACE reads, gives a single entry per CDR3 protein. The sample comprises around 53,000 distinct CDR3 sequences, about 4% of which are singletons, and 2.5% to 3% rests with the top ten. The trim removed 5 bases at V and 1 base at J, leaving 7 bases unmatched. This CDR3 has 17 residues. The sample consisted of PBMCs. The chain combines TRBV12-3 or TRBV12-4 with TRBJ2-7; TRBD2 matches at 14 bases. The receptor's source is a man aged 50 or older with multiple sclerosis. The CDR3 protein is CASSPGTSGSWSYEQYF. The CDR3 nucleotides read TGTGCCAGCAGTCCTGGGACTAGCGGGAGTTGGTCCTACGAGCAGTACTTC.